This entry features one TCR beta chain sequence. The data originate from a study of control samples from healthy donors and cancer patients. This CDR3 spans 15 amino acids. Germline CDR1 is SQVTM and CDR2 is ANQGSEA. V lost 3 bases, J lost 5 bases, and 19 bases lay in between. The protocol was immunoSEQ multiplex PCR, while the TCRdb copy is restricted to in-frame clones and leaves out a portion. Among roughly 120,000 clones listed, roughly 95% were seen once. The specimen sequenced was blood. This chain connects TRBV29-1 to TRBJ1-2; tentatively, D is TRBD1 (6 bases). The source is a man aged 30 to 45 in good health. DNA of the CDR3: TGCAGCGTTGAGAGGGAGCCGGGGGGCACGTATGGCTACACCTTC. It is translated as CSVEREPGGTYGYTF. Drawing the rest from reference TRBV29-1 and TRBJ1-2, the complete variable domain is SAVISQKPSRDICQRGTSLTIQCQVDSQVTMMFWYRQQPGQSLTLIATANQGSEATYESGFVIDKFPISRPNLTFSTLTVSNMSPEDSSIYLCSVEREPGGTYGYTFGSGTRLTVV.